This TCR beta chain derives from a study of response to subunit inactivated influenza vaccine. TCRdb re-called the RT-PCR reads with MiXCR, one entry per CDR3 protein. Of a few hundred thousand distinct CDR3 sequences listed, around a fifth were seen once; the top ten hold roughly a tenth. CDR1 SQVTM and CDR2 ANQGSEA come from the germline V gene. This CDR3 contains 14 residues. Trimming at V came to 2 bases and at J to 0 bases, leaving 2 bases not matched to a gene. Study results and caveats: With each seasonal influenza vaccination, the authors suggested, few new T cells are recruited.

The table lists this clonotype with a few counts. Its specificity is unknown. The J gene is TRBJ1-1, the V gene TRBV29-1; 8 bases are a match to TRBD1. The origin of this receptor is a man aged 50 to 75 who received an inactivated influenza vaccine. The material sequenced was PBMCs from blood, taken about 20 months after vaccination. CDR3 amino acids: CSVERTGLNTEAFF. Written as DNA, the CDR3 is TGCAGCGTTGAAAGGACAGGGTTGAACACTGAAGCTTTCTTT.